The 16 T cell receptor beta chains below all came from one sample that was sequenced in a study of OX40 agonist ivuxolimab in advanced cancers. This table comes from immunoSEQ multiplex PCR, and its TCRdb copy is limited to in-frame clones, with some not included. The top ten hold approximately 5% of the sample, which has roughly 70,000 clones, approximately 78% seen once. Sequences were derived from CD4+ or CD8+ T cells sorted from blood, sampled in a trial of the OX40 agonist ivuxolimab. These receptors all come from an adult with an advanced solid tumor such as melanoma, head and neck, liver or kidney cancer.

This chain uses TRBV11-2 with TRBJ2-7; maybe TRBD1 (6 bases). CDR1 is SGHAT, CDR2 FQNNGV, per germline. Trimming shortened V by 0 bases and J by 0 bases, and 9 bases separated the two germline ends. CDR3 size: 15 residues. The DNA of the CDR3 is TGTGCCAGCAGCTTAGAGCGACAGGTCTCCTACGAGCAGTACTTC. Its translation: CASSLERQVSYEQYF. The full variable domain, rest sourced from reference TRBV11-2 and TRBJ2-7, is EAGVAQSPRYKIIEKRQSVAFWCNPISGHATLYWYQQILGQGPKLLIQFQNNGVVDDSQLPKDRFSAERLKGVDSTLKIQPAKLEDSAVYLCASSLERQVSYEQYFGPGTRLTVT.

V and J are TRBV6-5 and TRBJ2-7, with 7 positions matching TRBD2. Germline V gene sequence: CDR1 MNHEY, CDR2 SVGAGI. V gave up 3 bases and J gave up 3 bases; unmatched junction bases: 5. This CDR3 is built from 14 residues. Here the CDR3 DNA reads TGTGCCAGCAGTTATAGCGGGCAGAGCTACGAGCAGTACTTC. Its protein product is CASSYSGQSYEQYF.

A remark on this clone: The conserved final phenylalanine or tryptophan is absent from the CDR3, which likely points to a read error. Because the CDR3's place on the DNA is in doubt, the DNA is left out and the CDR3 is given as listed by TCRdb. V usage is TRBV7-3 and J usage is TRBJ2-4. Germline-derived CDR1 and CDR2 are SGHTA and FQGTGA. The CDR3 region is 13 residues in length, termini included. The CDR3 reads CATDKTTRGTPLI.

This clone occurred a few times. The V gene is TRBV5-1, the J gene TRBJ2-1, with a weak D call TRBD2 (6 bases). The CDR3 is 17 amino acids. The V end lost 4 bases, the J end lost 5 bases, and 22 bases lay between the germline ends. Germline CDR1 SGHRS, CDR2 YFSETQ. CDR3 bases: TGCGCCAGCAGCGCGGGCGGGACCAGTCAGGTCAACAATGAGCAGTTCTTC. This sequence encodes CASSAGGTSQVNNEQFF.

This chain joins TRBV28 and TRBJ1-5, with 7 bases identical to TRBD1. In germline, CDR1 is MDHEN, CDR2 SYDVKM. This CDR3 is 14 amino acids long. J lost 4 bases, V lost 5 bases, and 5 bases had no gene match. CDR3 protein: CASSTPGQNQPQHF. The DNA of the CDR3 is TGTGCCAGCAGTACTCCGGGACAGAATCAGCCCCAGCATTTT.

V is TRBV27 and J is TRBJ2-5; D is perhaps TRBD2 (5 bases). The assigned J gene may be wrong: the sequence end matches TRBJ2-7 better. Germline-derived CDR1 and CDR2 are MNHEY and SMNVEV (reference sequence). CDR3 size: 14 residues. CDR3 loop: CASSSLTRTYEQYF. Here the CDR3 DNA reads TGTGCCAGCAGTTCCCTCACTAGGACCTACGAGCAGTACTTC.

J is TRBJ2-1 and V is TRBV5-1; D is unclear. In germline, CDR1 is SGHRS, CDR2 YFSETQ. The CDR3 is 14 residues long. Trimming stripped 0 bases from V and 6 bases from J, with 10 bases between. This CDR3 is CASSLDGRPNEQFF. CDR3 coding DNA: TGCGCCAGCAGCTTGGATGGCCGACCCAATGAGCAGTTCTTC.

The chain combines TRBV29-1 with TRBJ2-1, with TRBD2 matching 12 bases. V shed 4 bases, J shed 6 bases, and the junction held 1 base outside the gene matches. The CDR3 runs 13 residues. CDR1 is SQVTM, CDR2 ANQGSEA, per germline. CDR3 in amino acids: CSVASGGGNEQFF. The CDR3 coding sequence is TGCAGCGTTGCTAGCGGGGGGGGCAATGAGCAGTTCTTC.

The chain couples TRBV6-5 to TRBJ1-2; TRBD1 aligns across 8 bases. CDR1 and CDR2 (germline): MNHEY, SVGAGI. V lost 4 bases and J lost 8; bases outside the gene matches: 6. CDR3 size: 13 residues. The CDR3 loop reads CASSSGGREGYTF. CDR3 nucleotide sequence: TGTGCCAGCAGTTCAGGGGGCAGGGAAGGCTACACCTTC.

V is TRBV19 and J is TRBJ2-4, with a weak D call TRBD1 (7 bases). CDR3 length equals 14 residues. V gave up 6 bases and J gave up 7 bases, with 16 bases separating them. The germline V gene has CDR1 LNHDA and CDR2 SQIVND (reference sequence). The CDR3 spells CASSHTGAGNIQYF. CDR3 DNA: TGTGCCAGTAGCCACACAGGGGCGGGGAACATTCAGTACTTC.

V is TRBV9 and J is TRBJ2-1; 12 nucleotides match TRBD2. Germline values: CDR1 SGDLS, CDR2 YYNGEE. This CDR3 contains 15 residues. V was clipped by 4 bases and J by 4 bases; unmatched bases: 3. CDR3 DNA sequence: TGTGCCAGCAGCCTAGCGGGGGGGACATACAATGAGCAGTTCTTC. It is translated as CASSLAGGTYNEQFF.

This clone showed up just a few times. V is TRBV27 and J is TRBJ1-2; no firm D call. This CDR3 has 17 amino acids. V gave up 8 bases and J gave up 1 base, with 23 bases separating them. Germline loops: CDR1 MNHEY, CDR2 SMNVEV (reference sequence). The CDR3, as DNA: TGTGCCAGCCCTGCGCGCCCGGAGCCCACTCTTAACTATGGCTACACCTTC. It codes for CASPARPEPTLNYGYTF.

This clone showed up just a few times. The chain recombines TRBV5-1 with TRBJ2-3; perhaps TRBD1 as D (6 bases). The CDR3 contains 13 residues. Per the germline V gene, CDR1 is SGHRS and CDR2 is YFSETQ. The V and J ends lost 4 bases and 4 bases respectively, with 10 bases between them. The CDR3 here is CASSTRQADTQYF. CDR3 coding DNA: TGCGCCAGCAGCACCCGACAGGCAGATACGCAGTATTTT.

This clone was observed a single time. This rearrangement joins TRBV28 to TRBJ2-1, with 9 bases aligning to TRBD1. The V gene's germline CDR1 is MDHEN and CDR2 SYDVKM. V gave up 6 bases and J gave up 6 bases; unmatched junction bases: 9. CDR3 size: 15 residues. The CDR3 region has the DNA TGTGCCAGCAGAATTACAGGGGGCAGGGGCAATGAGCAGTTCTTC. This sequence encodes CASRITGGRGNEQFF.

The gene calls are TRBV5-1 and TRBJ1-4, with 9 positions matching TRBD1. Germline V gene lookup returns CDR1 SGHRS and CDR2 YFSETQ. The CDR3 length is 15 residues. After removal of 1 base from V and 8 bases from J, the junction contained 6 bases not matched to a gene. The CDR3 sequence is CASSLTGQGGEKLFF. Here the CDR3 DNA reads TGCGCCAGCAGCTTGACGGGACAGGGTGGAGAAAAACTGTTTTTT.

CDR3 nucleotides: TGTGCCAGCAGCTTTGGGCTAGTTGAGTACTTC. Amino acid sequence: CASSFGLVEYF. This sequence joins TRBV5-8 and TRBJ2-7; D gene ambiguous. From germline, CDR1 is SGHTS and CDR2 YDEGEE. The CDR3 runs to 11 residues. Trimming cost V 2 bases and J 11 bases, with 11 bases left between them.